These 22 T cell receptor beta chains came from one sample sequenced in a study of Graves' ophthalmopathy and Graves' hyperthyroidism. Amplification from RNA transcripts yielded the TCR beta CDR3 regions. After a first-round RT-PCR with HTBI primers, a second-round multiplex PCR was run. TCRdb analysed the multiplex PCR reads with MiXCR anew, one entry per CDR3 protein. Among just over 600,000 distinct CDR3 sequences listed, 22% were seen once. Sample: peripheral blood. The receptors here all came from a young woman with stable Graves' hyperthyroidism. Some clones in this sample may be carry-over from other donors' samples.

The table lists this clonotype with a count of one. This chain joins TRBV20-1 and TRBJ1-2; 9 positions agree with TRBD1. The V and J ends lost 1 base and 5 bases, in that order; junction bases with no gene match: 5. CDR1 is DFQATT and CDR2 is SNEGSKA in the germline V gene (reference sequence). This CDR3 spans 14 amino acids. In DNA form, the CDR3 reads TGCAGTGCTAGAGGGACAGGGGCGCCTTATGGCTACACCTTC. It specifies CSARGTGAPYGYTF.

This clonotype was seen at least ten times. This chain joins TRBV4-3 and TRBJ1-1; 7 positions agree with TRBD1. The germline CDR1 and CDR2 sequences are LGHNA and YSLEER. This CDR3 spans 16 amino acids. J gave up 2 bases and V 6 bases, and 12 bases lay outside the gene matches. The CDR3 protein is CASSTDRHSGNTEAFF. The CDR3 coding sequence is TGCGCCAGCAGTACGGACAGGCACTCGGGCAACACTGAAGCTTTCTTT.

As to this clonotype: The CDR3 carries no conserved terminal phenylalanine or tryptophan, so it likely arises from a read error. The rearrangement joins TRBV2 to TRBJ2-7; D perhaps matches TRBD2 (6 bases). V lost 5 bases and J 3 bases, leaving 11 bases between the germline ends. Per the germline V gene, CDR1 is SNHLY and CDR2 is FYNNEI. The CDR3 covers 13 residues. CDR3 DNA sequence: TGTGCCAGCAGTTGGATGGAGGGCTACGAGCAGTACCTC. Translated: CASSWMEGYEQYL.

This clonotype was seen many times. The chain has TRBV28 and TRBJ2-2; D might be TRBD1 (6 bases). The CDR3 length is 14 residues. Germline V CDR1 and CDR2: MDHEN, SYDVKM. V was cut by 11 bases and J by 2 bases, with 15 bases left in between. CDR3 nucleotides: TGTGCCCTATCGGGGACACCTAACACCGGGGAGCTGTTTTTT. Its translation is CALSGTPNTGELFF.

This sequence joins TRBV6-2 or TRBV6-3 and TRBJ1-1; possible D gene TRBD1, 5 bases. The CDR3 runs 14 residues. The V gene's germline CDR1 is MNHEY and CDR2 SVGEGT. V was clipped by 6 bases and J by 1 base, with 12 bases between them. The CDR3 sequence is CASRMGGANTEAFF. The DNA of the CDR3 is TGTGCCAGCAGGATGGGAGGGGCGAACACTGAAGCTTTCTTT.

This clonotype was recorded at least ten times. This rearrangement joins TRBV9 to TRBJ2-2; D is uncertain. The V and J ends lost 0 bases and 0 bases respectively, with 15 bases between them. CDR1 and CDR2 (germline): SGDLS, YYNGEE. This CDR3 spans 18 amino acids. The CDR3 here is CASSVESQGATNTGELFF. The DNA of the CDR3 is TGTGCCAGCAGCGTAGAATCTCAAGGAGCGACGAACACCGGGGAGCTGTTTTTT.

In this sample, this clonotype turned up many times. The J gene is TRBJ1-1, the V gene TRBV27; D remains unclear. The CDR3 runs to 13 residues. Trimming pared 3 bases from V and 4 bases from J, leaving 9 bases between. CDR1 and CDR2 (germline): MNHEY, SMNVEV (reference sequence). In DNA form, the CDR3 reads TGTGCCAGCAGTTTCCACAGAACCACTGAAGCTTTCTTT. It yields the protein CASSFHRTTEAFF.

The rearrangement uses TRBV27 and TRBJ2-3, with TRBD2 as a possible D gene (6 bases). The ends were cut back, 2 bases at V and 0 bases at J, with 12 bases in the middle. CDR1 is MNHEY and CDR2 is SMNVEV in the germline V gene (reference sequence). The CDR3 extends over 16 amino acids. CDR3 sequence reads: CASSLRRGASTDTQYF. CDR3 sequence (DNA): TGTGCCAGCAGTTTAAGGCGGGGAGCTAGCACAGATACGCAGTATTTT.

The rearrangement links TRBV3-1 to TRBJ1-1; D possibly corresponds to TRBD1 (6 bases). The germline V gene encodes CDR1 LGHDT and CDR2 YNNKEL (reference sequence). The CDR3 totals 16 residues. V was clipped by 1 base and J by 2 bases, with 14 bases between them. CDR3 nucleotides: TGTGCCAGCAGCCAAGGAAGTTACAGGGCCAACACTGAAGCTTTCTTT. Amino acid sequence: CASSQGSYRANTEAFF.

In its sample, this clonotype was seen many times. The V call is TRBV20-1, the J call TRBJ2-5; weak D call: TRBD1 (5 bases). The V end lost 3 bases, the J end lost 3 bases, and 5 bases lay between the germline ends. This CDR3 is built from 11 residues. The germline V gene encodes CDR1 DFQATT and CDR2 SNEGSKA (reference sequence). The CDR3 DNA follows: TGCAGTGCTAGGACAGAAGAGACCCAGTACTTC. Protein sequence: CSARTEETQYF.

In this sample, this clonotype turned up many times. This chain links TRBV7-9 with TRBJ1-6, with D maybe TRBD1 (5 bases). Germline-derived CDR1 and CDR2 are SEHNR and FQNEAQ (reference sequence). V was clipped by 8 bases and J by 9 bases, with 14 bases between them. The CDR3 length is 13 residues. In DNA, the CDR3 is TGTGCCAGCTCTGGACACTTGCTTTCACCCCTCCACTTT. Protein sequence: CASSGHLLSPLHF. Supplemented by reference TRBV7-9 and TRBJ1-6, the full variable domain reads DTGVSQNPRHKITKRGQNVTFRCDPISEHNRLYWYRQTLGQGPEFLTYFQNEAQLEKSRLLSDRFSAERPKGSFSTLEIQRTEQGDSAMYLCASSGHLLSPLHFGNGTRLTVT.

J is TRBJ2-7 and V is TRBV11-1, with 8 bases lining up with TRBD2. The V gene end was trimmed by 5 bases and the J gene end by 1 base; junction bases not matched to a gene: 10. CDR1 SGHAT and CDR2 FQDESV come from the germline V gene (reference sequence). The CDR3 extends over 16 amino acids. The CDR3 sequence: CASSPLGGGRSYEQYF. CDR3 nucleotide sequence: TGTGCCAGCAGCCCCCTGGGCGGGGGGAGATCCTACGAGCAGTACTTC.

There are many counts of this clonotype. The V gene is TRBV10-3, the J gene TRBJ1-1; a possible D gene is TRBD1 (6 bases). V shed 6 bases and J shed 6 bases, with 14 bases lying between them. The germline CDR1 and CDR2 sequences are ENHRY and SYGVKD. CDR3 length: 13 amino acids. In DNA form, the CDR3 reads TGTGCCATCAGCCTACAGGGAGTGGCTGAAGCTTTCTTT. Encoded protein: CAISLQGVAEAFF.

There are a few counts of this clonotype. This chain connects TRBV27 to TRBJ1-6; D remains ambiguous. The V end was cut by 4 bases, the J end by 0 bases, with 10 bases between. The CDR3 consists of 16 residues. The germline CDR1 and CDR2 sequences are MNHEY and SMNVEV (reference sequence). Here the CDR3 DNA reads TGTGCCAGCAGTTCCCCGAGGAGCTCCTATAATTCACCCCTCCACTTT. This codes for CASSSPRSSYNSPLHF.

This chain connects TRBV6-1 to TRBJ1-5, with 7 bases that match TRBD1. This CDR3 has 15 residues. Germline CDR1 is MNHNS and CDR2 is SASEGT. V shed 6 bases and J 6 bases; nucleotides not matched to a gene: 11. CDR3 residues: CASSRRQGRIQPQHF. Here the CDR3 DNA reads TGTGCCAGCAGCCGAAGACAGGGAAGGATTCAGCCCCAGCATTTT.

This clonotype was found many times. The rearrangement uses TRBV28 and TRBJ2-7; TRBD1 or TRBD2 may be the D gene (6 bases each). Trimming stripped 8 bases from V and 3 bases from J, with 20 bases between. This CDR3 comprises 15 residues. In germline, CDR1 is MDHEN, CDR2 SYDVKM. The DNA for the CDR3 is TGTGCCAGCGTATATAGGGGGGCGCGTCTCTACGAGCAGTACTTC. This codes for CASVYRGARLYEQYF.

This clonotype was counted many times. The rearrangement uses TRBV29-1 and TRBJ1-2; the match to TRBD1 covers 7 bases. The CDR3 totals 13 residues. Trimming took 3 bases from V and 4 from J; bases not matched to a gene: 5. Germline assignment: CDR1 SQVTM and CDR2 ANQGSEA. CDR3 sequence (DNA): TGCAGCGTTGACGCGACAGGGTCCTATGGCTACACCTTC. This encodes CSVDATGSYGYTF.

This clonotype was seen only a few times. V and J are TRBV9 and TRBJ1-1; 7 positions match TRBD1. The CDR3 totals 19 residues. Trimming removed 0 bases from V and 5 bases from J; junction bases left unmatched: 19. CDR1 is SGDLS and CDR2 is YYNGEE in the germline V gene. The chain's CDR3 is CASSVGARGAHPGVTEAFF. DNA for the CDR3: TGTGCCAGCAGCGTAGGCGCCAGGGGGGCTCACCCTGGTGTAACTGAAGCTTTCTTT.

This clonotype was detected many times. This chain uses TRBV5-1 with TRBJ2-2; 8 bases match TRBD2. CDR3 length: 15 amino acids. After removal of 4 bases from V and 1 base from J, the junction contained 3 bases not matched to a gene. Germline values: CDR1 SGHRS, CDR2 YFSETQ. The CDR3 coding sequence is TGCGCCAGCAGCGCAACTAGCGGGAACACCGGGGAGCTGTTTTTT. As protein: CASSATSGNTGELFF.

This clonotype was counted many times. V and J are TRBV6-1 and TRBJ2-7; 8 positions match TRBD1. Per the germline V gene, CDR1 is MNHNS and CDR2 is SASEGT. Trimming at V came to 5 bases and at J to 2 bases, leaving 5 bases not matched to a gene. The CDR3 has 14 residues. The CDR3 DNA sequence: TGTGCCAGCAGTAAAGGACAGGGAGCCTACGAGCAGTACTTC. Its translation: CASSKGQGAYEQYF.

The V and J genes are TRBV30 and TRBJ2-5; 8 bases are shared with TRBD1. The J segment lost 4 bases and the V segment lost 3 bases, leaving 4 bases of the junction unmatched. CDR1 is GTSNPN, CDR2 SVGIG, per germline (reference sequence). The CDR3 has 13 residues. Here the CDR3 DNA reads TGTGCCTGGAGGGACAGGGAAGGAGAGACCCAGTACTTC. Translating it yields CAWRDREGETQYF. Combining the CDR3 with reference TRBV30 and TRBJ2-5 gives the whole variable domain SQTIHQWPATLVQPVGSPLSLECTVEGTSNPNLYWYRQAAGRGLQLLFYSVGIGQISSEVPQNLSASRPQDRQFILSSKKLLLSDSGFYLCAWRDREGETQYFGPGTRLLVL.

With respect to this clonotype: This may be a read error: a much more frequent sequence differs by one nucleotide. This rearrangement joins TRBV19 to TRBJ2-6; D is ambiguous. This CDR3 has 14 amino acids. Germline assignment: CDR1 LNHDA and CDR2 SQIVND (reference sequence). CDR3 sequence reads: CASMPYSGVNVLTF. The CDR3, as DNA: TGTGCCAGCATGCCCTACTCTGGGGTCAACGTCCTGACTTTC. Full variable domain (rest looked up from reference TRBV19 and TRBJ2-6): DGGITQSPKYLFRKEGQNVTLSCEQNLNHDAMYWYRQDPGQGLRLIYYSQIVNDFQKGDIAEGYSVSREKKESFPLTVTSAQKNPTAFYLCASMPYSGVNVLTFGAGSRLTVL.